Following are 13 T cell receptor beta chains from one sample sequenced in a study of shared clonotypes between healthy human individuals. CD45RO-negative cells were positively selected for CCR7, leaving out terminally differentiated effector memory CD45RA+ cells. Libraries were prepared by immunoSEQ multiplex PCR; TCRdb keeps only in-frame clonotypes and omits some of them. Counted here are about 590,000 clones, 95% to 96% occurring once; the ten biggest clones make up 0.09% to 0.13%. The material sequenced was naive CD8+ T cells sorted from blood. The origin of the receptors is a woman in her 30s in good health.

The rearrangement joins TRBV28 to TRBJ2-2, with unresolved D. Germline CDR1 MDHEN, CDR2 SYDVKM. The V gene lost 5 bases and the J gene lost 1 base, with 8 bases spanning the gap. The CDR3 loop spans 14 amino acids. Here the CDR3 reads CASSIQENTGELFF. The CDR3 bases are TGTGCCAGCAGTATTCAGGAGAACACCGGGGAGCTGTTTTTT. The full variable domain, its missing parts supplied by reference TRBV28 and TRBJ2-2, is DVKVTQSSRYLVKRTGEKVFLECVQDMDHENMFWYRQDPGLGLRLIYFSYDVKMKEKGDIPEGYSVSREKKERFSLILESASTNQTSMYLCASSIQENTGELFFGEGSRLTVL.

The chain employs TRBV28 and TRBJ1-2; TRBD1 might be the D (5 bases). Germline values: CDR1 MDHEN, CDR2 SYDVKM. The CDR3 length is 14 residues. Deletions cut 10 bases from V and 2 bases from J, with 17 bases between. The DNA of the CDR3 is TGTGCCACCGGAGGGGTGGGCCTGAACTATGGCTACACCTTC. Its protein product is CATGGVGLNYGYTF.

CDR3 bases: TGTGCCATCAGTGAGCAGGCGAGCACAGATACGCAGTATTTT. Translating it yields CAISEQASTDTQYF. The chain carries TRBV10-3 and TRBJ2-3; unclear D gene. V was cut by 2 bases and J by 0 bases, with 6 bases left in between. Germline V gene sequence: CDR1 ENHRY, CDR2 SYGVKD. CDR3 length: 14 amino acids.

The CDR3 DNA reads TGTGCCAGCAGCTTCGGACAGAGTATGTATGGCTACACCTTC. Amino acid sequence: CASSFGQSMYGYTF. This chain connects TRBV5-4 to TRBJ1-2, with D maybe TRBD1 (6 bases). V lost 2 bases to trimming and J lost 5 bases, with 13 bases between them. Germline V gene lookup returns CDR1 SGHNT and CDR2 YYREEE (reference sequence). There are 14 residues in the CDR3.

The V gene is TRBV2, the J gene TRBJ1-1; D remains unclear. CDR3 length: 12 residues. Germline loops: CDR1 SNHLY, CDR2 FYNNEI. Trimming left V 4 bases short and J 3 bases short, with 6 bases between. The CDR3, as DNA: TGTGCCAGCAGTGGTGCACACACTGAAGCTTTCTTT. Protein product: CASSGAHTEAFF.

V is TRBV7-9 and J is TRBJ2-5; TRBD2 matches at 9 bases. Trimming at V came to 3 bases and at J to 4 bases, leaving 6 bases not matched to a gene. Germline V lookup: CDR1 SEHNR, CDR2 FQNEAQ (reference sequence). The CDR3 is made up of 15 amino acids. Here the CDR3 DNA reads TGTGCCAGCAGCTTCGCTAGCGGGATTGGAGAGACCCAGTACTTC. Protein sequence: CASSFASGIGETQYF.

This sequence joins TRBV27 and TRBJ1-5; TRBD1 aligns across 7 bases. Germline V gene lookup returns CDR1 MNHEY and CDR2 SMNVEV (reference sequence). This CDR3 spans 15 amino acids. V dropped 4 bases and J dropped 6; count of bases not matched to a gene: 9. The CDR3 region has the DNA TGTGCCAGCAGTTCACAGGGGTGGGTTCCTCAGCCCCAGCATTTT. The encoded protein is CASSSQGWVPQPQHF.

With regard to this clone: This same CDR3 is encoded by further DNA sequences in the sample. V gene TRBV27 combines with J gene TRBJ2-2, with a possible D match to TRBD2 (6 bases). The germline V and J ends were trimmed by 2 bases and 4 bases, with 11 bases remaining between them. The CDR3 is 15 residues long. Germline V lookup: CDR1 MNHEY, CDR2 SMNVEV (reference sequence). The CDR3 bases are TGTGCCAGCAGTTTAGGAGGGGTTGGCACCGGGGAGCTGTTTTTT. This gives the protein CASSLGGVGTGELFF.

V gene TRBV27 combines with J gene TRBJ1-1; unclear D gene. V shed 7 bases and J shed 1 base, with 16 bases lying between them. The V gene's germline CDR1 is MNHEY and CDR2 SMNVEV (reference sequence). The CDR3 is 15 amino acids. The CDR3 DNA reads TGTGCCAGCACCCCCATGGGTTTCAAGAACACTGAAGCTTTCTTT. Protein: CASTPMGFKNTEAFF.

The chain joins TRBV2 to TRBJ1-5; 7 bases agree with TRBD1. V was clipped by 3 bases and J by 4 bases; unmatched bases: 9. CDR1 and CDR2 from the germline V gene are SNHLY and FYNNEI. The CDR3 contains 16 residues. The CDR3 spells CASSDPREGANQPQHF. The CDR3 DNA sequence: TGTGCCAGCAGTGACCCGCGGGAGGGGGCGAATCAGCCCCAGCATTTT.

The V gene is TRBV5-1, the J gene TRBJ2-7; the match to TRBD2 covers 7 bases. CDR1 is SGHRS, CDR2 YFSETQ, per germline. V was pared by 0 bases and J by 0 bases, with 3 bases of the junction left unmatched. This CDR3 contains 15 residues. The CDR3 nucleotides read TGCGCCAGCAGCTTGGTACCGGGGGGCTCCTACGAGCAGTACTTC. It specifies CASSLVPGGSYEQYF.

The genes are TRBV4-1 and TRBJ2-7, with a tentative D call TRBD2 (5 bases). Trimming left V 4 bases short and J 3 bases short, with 10 bases between. There are 13 residues in the CDR3. Germline loops: CDR1 MGHRA, CDR2 YSYEKL. The chain's CDR3 is CASSPDYGYEQYF. As DNA, the CDR3 is TGCGCCAGCAGCCCCGACTATGGCTACGAGCAGTACTTC.

This clone has just one count. The chain employs TRBV27 and TRBJ2-1; D ambiguous. This CDR3 has 15 residues. V was clipped by 7 bases and J by 1 base, with 14 bases between them. The germline V gene has CDR1 MNHEY and CDR2 SMNVEV (reference sequence). Here the CDR3 DNA reads TGTGCCAGCACCTGGACCTCCCGGTCCTACAATGAGCAGTTCTTC. Translating it yields CASTWTSRSYNEQFF.